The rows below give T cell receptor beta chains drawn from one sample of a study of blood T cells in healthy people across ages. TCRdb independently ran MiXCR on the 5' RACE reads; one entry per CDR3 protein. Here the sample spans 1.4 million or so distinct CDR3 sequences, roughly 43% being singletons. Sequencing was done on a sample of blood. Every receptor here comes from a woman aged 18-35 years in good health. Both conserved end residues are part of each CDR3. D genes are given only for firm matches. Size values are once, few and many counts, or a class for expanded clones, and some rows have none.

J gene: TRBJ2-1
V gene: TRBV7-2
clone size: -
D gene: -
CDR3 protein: CASSPDSLSYNEQFF
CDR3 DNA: TGTGCCAGCAGCCCAGACAGCCTCTCCTACAATGAGCAGTTCTTC

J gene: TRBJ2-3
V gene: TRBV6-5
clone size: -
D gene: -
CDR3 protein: CASSYSWRDTQYF
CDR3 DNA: TGTGCCAGCAGTTACTCGTGGAGGGATACGCAGTATTTT

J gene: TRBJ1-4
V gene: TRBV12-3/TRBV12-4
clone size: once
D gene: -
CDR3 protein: CASSNRVLNEKLFF
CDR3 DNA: TGTGCCAGCAGCAACAGGGTCCTTAATGAAAAACTGTTTTTT

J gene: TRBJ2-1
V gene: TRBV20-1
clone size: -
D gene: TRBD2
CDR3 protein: CSARDSGLASVQFF
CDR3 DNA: TGCAGTGCTAGAGATTCAGGACTAGCGAGCGTGCAGTTCTTC

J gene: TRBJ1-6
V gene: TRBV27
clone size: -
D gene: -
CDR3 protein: CASSSAPRSPLHF
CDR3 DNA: TGTGCCAGCAGTTCGGCACCGCGGTCACCCCTCCACTTT

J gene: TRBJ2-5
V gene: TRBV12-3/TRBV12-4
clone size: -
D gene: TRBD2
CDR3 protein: CASSLVLAGGHNEQYF
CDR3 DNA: TGTGCCAGCAGTTTAGTACTAGCGGGGGGGCACAATGAGCAGTACTTC

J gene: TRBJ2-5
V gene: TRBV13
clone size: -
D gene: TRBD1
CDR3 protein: CASSLSGQGLAETQYF
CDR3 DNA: TGTGCCAGCAGCCTATCGGGACAGGGATTGGCGGAGACCCAGTACTTC

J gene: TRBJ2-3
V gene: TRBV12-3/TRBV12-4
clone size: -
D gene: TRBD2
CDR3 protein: CASSDGTSWDTQYF
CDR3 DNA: TGTGCCAGCAGCGACGGGACTAGTTGGGATACGCAGTATTTT

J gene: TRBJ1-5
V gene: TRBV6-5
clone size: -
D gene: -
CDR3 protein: CATAGSGRQPQHF
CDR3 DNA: TGTGCCACAGCCGGGTCAGGACGACAGCCCCAGCATTTT

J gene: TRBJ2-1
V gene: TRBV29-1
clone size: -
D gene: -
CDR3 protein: CSVDGIPSSYNEQFF
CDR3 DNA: TGCAGCGTTGATGGGATCCCAAGCTCCTACAATGAGCAGTTCTTC

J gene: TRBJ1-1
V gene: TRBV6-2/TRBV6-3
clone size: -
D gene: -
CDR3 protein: CASSYTRAEAFF
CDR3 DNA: TGTGCCAGCAGTTATACTAGGGCTGAAGCTTTCTTT

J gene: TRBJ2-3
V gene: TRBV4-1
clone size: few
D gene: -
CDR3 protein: CASSRAHRTDTQYF
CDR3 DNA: TGCGCCAGCAGCCGGGCCCACCGCACAGATACGCAGTATTTT

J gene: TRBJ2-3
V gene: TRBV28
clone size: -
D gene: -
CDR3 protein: CASLPATWDTDTQYF
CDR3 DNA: TGTGCCAGCTTACCGGCAACTTGGGACACAGATACGCAGTATTTT

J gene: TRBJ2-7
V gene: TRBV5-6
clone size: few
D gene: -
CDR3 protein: CASSYPQVSYEQYF
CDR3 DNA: TGTGCCAGCAGCTACCCTCAGGTCTCCTACGAGCAGTACTTC

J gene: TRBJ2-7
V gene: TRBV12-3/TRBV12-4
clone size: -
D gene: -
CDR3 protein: CASSPDMDLIEQYF
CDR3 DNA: TGTGCCAGCAGTCCGGACATGGACCTCATCGAGCAGTACTTC

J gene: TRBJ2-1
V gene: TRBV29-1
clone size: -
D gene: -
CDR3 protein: CSVGGPGDEQFF
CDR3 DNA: TGCAGCGTTGGAGGGCCTGGGGATGAGCAGTTCTTC

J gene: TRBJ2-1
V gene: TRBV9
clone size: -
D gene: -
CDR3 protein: CASSVTGGIYGNEQFF
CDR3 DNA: TGTGCCAGCAGCGTAACGGGCGGGATCTACGGGAATGAGCAGTTCTTC

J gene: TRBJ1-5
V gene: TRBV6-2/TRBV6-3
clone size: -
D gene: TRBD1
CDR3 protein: CASSWGQRNQPQHF
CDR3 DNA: TGTGCCAGCAGTTGGGGACAGCGGAATCAGCCCCAGCATTTT

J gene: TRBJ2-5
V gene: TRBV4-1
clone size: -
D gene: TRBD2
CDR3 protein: CASSQALAGFRQETQYF
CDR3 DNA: TGCGCCAGCAGCCAGGCACTAGCGGGATTCCGCCAAGAGACCCAGTACTTC

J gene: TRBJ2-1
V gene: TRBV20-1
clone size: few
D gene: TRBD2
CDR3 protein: CSARAWPTSGDYNEQFF
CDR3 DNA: TGCAGTGCTAGAGCCTGGCCTACTAGCGGGGATTACAATGAGCAGTTCTTC

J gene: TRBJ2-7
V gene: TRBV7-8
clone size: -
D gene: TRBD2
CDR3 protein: CASSFNPEEASGWGYEQYF
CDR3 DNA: TGTGCCAGCAGCTTCAACCCCGAGGAGGCTAGCGGGTGGGGCTACGAGCAGTACTTC

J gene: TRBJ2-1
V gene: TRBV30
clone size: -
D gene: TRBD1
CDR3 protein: CAWRVYRGANNEQFF
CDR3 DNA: TGTGCCTGGAGGGTCTACAGGGGGGCGAACAATGAGCAGTTCTTC

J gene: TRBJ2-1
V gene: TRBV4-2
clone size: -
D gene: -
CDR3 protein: CASSQPNNEQFF
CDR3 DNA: TGTGCCAGCAGCCAACCCAATAATGAGCAGTTCTTC

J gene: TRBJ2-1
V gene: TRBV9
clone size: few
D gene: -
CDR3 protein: CASSVGQSNYNEQFF
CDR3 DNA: TGTGCCAGCAGCGTCGGGCAGAGCAACTACAATGAGCAGTTCTTC

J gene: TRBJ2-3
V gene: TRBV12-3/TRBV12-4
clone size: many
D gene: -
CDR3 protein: CASSFVGTTDTQYF
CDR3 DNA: TGTGCCAGCAGTTTTGTTGGGACCACAGATACGCAGTATTTT

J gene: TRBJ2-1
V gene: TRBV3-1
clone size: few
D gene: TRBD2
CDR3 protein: CASSKIAGSFNEQFF
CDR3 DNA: TGTGCCAGCAGCAAAATAGCGGGCTCTTTCAATGAGCAGTTCTTC

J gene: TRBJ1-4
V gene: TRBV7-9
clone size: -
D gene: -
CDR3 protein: CASSFRLAGDEKLFF
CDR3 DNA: TGTGCCAGCAGCTTTCGGTTGGCAGGGGATGAAAAACTGTTTTTT

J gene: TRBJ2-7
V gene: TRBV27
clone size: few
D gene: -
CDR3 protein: CASSSLGGSYEQYF
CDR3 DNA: TGTGCCAGCAGTTCCCTAGGGGGCTCCTACGAGCAGTACTTC

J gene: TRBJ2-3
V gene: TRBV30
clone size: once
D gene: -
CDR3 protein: CALSVMGDTQYF
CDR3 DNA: TGTGCCTTGAGTGTTATGGGGGATACGCAGTATTTT

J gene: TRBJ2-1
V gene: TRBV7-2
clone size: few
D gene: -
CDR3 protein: CASSLLPVNEQFF
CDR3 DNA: TGTGCCAGCAGCTTACTGCCCGTCAATGAGCAGTTCTTC

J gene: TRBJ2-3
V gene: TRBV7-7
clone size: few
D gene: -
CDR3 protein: CASSLSMASTDTQYF
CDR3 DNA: TGTGCTAGCAGCTTATCGATGGCGAGCACAGATACGCAGTATTTT

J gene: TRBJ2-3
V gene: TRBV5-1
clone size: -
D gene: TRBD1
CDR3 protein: CASSLIQGAADTQYF
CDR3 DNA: TGCGCCAGCAGCCTCATACAGGGGGCGGCAGATACGCAGTATTTT

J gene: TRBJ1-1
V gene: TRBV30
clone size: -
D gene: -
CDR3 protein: CAWSVWGVGNTEAFF
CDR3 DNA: TGTGCCTGGAGTGTATGGGGGGTCGGTAACACTGAAGCTTTCTTT

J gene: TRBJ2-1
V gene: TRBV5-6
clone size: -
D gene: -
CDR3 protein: CASSSRVKGTYNEQFF
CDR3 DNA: TGTGCCAGCAGCTCCCGGGTCAAGGGAACCTACAATGAGCAGTTCTTC

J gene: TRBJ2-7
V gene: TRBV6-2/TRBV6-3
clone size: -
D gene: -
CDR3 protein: CASSYLIHNEQYF
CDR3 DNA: TGTGCCAGCAGTTACCTCATTCACAATGAGCAGTACTTC

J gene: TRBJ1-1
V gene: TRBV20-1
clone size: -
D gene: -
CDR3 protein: CSARDLGGVNTEAFF
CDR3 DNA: TGCAGTGCTAGAGATTTAGGAGGGGTGAACACTGAAGCTTTCTTT

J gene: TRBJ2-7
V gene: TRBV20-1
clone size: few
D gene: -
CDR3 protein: CSARAAPYEQYF
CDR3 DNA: TGCAGTGCTAGGGCAGCGCCCTACGAGCAGTACTTC

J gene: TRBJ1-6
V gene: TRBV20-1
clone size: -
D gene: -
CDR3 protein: CSARPDGFSYNSPLHF
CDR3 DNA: TGCAGTGCTAGACCGGACGGATTCTCCTATAATTCACCCCTCCACTTT

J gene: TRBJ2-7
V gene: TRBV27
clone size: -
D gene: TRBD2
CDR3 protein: CASSLMASGYYEQYF
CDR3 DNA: TGTGCCAGCAGTTTAATGGCTAGCGGATACTACGAGCAGTACTTC

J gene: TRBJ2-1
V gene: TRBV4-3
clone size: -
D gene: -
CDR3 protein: CASSQELARINEQFF
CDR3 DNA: TGCGCCAGCAGCCAAGAATTGGCCAGGATCAATGAGCAGTTCTTC

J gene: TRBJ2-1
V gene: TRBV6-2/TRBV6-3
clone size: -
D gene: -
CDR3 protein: CASSPTRETGSYNEQFF
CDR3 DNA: TGTGCCAGCAGTCCAACCCGGGAGACCGGCTCCTACAATGAGCAGTTCTTC

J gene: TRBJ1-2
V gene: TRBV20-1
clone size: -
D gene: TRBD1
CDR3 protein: CSARIGQGDYGYTF
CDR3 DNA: TGCAGTGCTAGAATTGGACAGGGAGACTATGGCTACACCTTC

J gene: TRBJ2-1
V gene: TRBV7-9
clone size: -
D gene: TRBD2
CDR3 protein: CASGGTSPGNEQFF
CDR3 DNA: TGTGCCAGCGGCGGGACTAGCCCGGGGAATGAGCAGTTCTTC

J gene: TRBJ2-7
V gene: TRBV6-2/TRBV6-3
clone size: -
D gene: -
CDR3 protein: CASSYHGLSYEQYF
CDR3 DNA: TGTGCCAGCAGTTACCATGGGCTTTCCTACGAGCAGTACTTC

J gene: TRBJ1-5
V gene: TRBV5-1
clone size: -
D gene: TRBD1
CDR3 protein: CASSLEGPGQGYQPQHF
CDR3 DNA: TGCGCCAGCAGCTTGGAAGGTCCGGGACAGGGGTACCAGCCCCAGCATTTT

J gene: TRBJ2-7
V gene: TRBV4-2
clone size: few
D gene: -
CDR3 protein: CASSQESAYRYEQYF
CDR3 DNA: TGTGCCAGCAGCCAAGAATCCGCCTATAGATACGAGCAGTACTTC

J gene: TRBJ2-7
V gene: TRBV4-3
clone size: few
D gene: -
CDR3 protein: CASSQDPGRQLVDEQYF
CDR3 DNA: TGCGCCAGCAGCCAAGATCCGGGGCGACAGCTGGTGGACGAGCAGTACTTC

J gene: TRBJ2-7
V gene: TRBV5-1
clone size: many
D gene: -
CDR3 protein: CASSFSTTYEQYF
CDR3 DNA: TGCGCCAGCAGCTTTTCGACTACCTACGAGCAGTACTTC

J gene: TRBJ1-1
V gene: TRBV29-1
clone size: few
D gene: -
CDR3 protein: CSVVGRAATEAFF
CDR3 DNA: TGCAGCGTTGTAGGGAGGGCGGCCACTGAAGCTTTCTTT

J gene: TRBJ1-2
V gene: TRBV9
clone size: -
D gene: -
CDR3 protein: CASSVGVGYTF
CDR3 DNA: TGTGCCAGCAGCGTAGGTGTTGGCTACACCTTC

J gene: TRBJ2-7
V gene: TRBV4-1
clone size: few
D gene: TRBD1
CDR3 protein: CASSPTGDAYNEQYF
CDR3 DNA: TGCGCCAGCAGCCCTACAGGGGACGCCTACAATGAGCAGTACTTC

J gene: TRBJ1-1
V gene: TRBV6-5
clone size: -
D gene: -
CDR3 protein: CASGRDTEALF
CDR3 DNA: TGTGCCAGTGGAAGGGACACTGAAGCTTTGTTT